These 3 T cell receptor beta chains were sequenced from one sample in a study of radiation and T cells in renal cell carcinoma. Assay: immunoSEQ multiplex PCR; the TCRdb copy retains only in-frame clones and omits some. The data contain 50,000 to 70,000 clones, around 80% of them singletons. Indicated time point: blood 4 weeks post-SBRT, at nephrectomy. Regarding treatment: 15 Gy SBRT to primary tumor, nephrectomy 4 weeks later. The specimen was blood, collected from a patient whose treatment included radiotherapy and nephrectomy. The receptors were sampled from a man in his sixties with renal cell carcinoma.

This chain connects TRBV11-2 to TRBJ1-1; TRBD1 is a possible D gene (5 bases). The V and J ends lost 1 base and 4 bases respectively, with 10 bases between them. Germline CDR1 SGHAT, CDR2 FQNNGV. The CDR3 has 14 amino acids. The CDR3: CASSLGGGTTEAFF. Written as DNA, the CDR3 is TGTGCCAGCAGCTTAGGCGGGGGAACCACTGAAGCTTTCTTT.

The V call is TRBV6-1, the J call TRBJ2-6; D not resolved. The CDR3 has 15 residues. The germline V and J ends were trimmed by 5 bases and 2 bases, with 10 bases remaining between them. Germline V lookup: CDR1 MNHNS, CDR2 SASEGT. The CDR3 DNA reads TGTGCCAGCAGTACTCACGCCACTGGGGCCAACGTCCTGACTTTC. Its protein is CASSTHATGANVLTF.

The chain joins TRBV27 to TRBJ1-4; D is perhaps TRBD1 (6 bases). This CDR3 region has 16 residues. The germline V and J ends were trimmed by 3 bases and 0 bases, with 11 bases remaining between them. Germline values: CDR1 MNHEY, CDR2 SMNVEV (reference sequence). This CDR3 is CASSFHAGATNEKLFF. The CDR3 coding sequence is TGTGCCAGCAGTTTTCACGCAGGGGCAACTAATGAAAAACTGTTTTTT. The whole variable domain, filled in from reference TRBV27 and TRBJ1-4, reads EAQVTQNPRYLITVTGKKLTVTCSQNMNHEYMSWYRQDPGLGLRQIYYSMNVEVTDKGDVPEGYKVSRKEKRNFPLILESPSPNQTSLYFCASSFHAGATNEKLFFGSGTQLSVL.